This is a list of T cell receptor beta chains from one sample in a study of siplizumab effects on memory and regulatory T cells. Sequenced by immunoSEQ multiplex PCR; TCRdb stores in-frame clones only, minus some. This table has approximately 94,000 clones, about 96% appearing once. Sequencing input: naive CD4+ T cells sorted from blood. The receptors come from a human donor in good health. Both conserved end residues are part of each CDR3. Fields, in order: clone size, J gene, D gene, V gene, CDR3 protein, CDR3 DNA. The D gene is left open where the match is weak. The size of a clone is reported for some rows only, either as once, few or many, or as a class for expanded clones.

size: .
J: TRBJ2-7
D: TRBD1
V: TRBV11-2
CDR3: CASSSRTGSGEQYF
DNA: TGTGCCAGCAGCTCCAGGACAGGCTCGGGGGAGCAGTACTTC

size: .
J: TRBJ1-2
D: .
V: TRBV2
CDR3: CASSDNRFINGYTF
DNA: TGTGCCAGCAGTGATAACAGATTCATAAATGGCTACACCTTC

size: .
J: TRBJ2-1
D: TRBD1
V: TRBV10-1
CDR3: CASRLPDRGNEQFF
DNA: TGCGCCAGCAGACTACCCGACAGGGGGAATGAGCAGTTCTTC

size: .
J: TRBJ1-4
D: TRBD1
V: TRBV5-6
CDR3: CASSLFDRDFNEKLFF
DNA: TGTGCCAGCAGCTTGTTCGACAGGGATTTTAATGAAAAACTGTTTTTT

size: .
J: TRBJ2-3
D: TRBD2
V: TRBV5-1
CDR3: CASSSLAGGLSGVDTQYF
DNA: TGCGCCAGCAGCTCACTAGCGGGGGGGCTTTCAGGAGTCGATACGCAGTATTTT

size: .
J: TRBJ1-6
D: .
V: TRBV6-4
CDR3: CASRQGFNSPLHF
DNA: TGTGCCAGCAGACAGGGATTTAATTCACCCCTCCACTTT

size: .
J: TRBJ2-5
D: TRBD1
V: TRBV7-9
CDR3: CASSLVEKIGGLETQYF
DNA: TGTGCCAGCAGCTTAGTAGAAAAAATAGGGGGCCTCGAGACCCAGTACTTC

size: .
J: TRBJ2-2
D: .
V: TRBV11-3
CDR3: CASSLGDILGTGELFF
DNA: TGTGCCAGCAGCTTAGGGGACATCCTCGGGACCGGGGAGCTGTTTTTT

size: .
J: TRBJ1-2
D: TRBD1
V: TRBV4-1
CDR3: CASSQQGAINYGYTF
DNA: TGCGCCAGCAGCCAGCAGGGGGCGATTAACTATGGCTACACCTTC

size: .
J: TRBJ1-5
D: .
V: TRBV4-1
CDR3: CASSQDPQGSNQPQHF
DNA: TGCGCCAGCAGCCAAGACCCGCAGGGTAGCAATCAGCCCCAGCATTTT

size: .
J: TRBJ1-3
D: .
V: TRBV7-9
CDR3: CASRTASSGNTIYF
DNA: TGTGCCAGCAGAACGGCTAGCTCTGGAAACACCATATATTTT

size: .
J: TRBJ2-1
D: .
V: TRBV5-1
CDR3: CASSLDSNSYNEQFF
DNA: TGCGCCAGCAGCTTGGACAGCAACTCCTACAATGAGCAGTTCTTC

size: once
J: TRBJ2-5
D: .
V: TRBV18
CDR3: CASSPPYLGGWETQYF
DNA: TGTGCCAGCTCACCACCCTACCTGGGGGGCTGGGAGACCCAGTACTTC

size: once
J: TRBJ2-2
D: TRBD1
V: TRBV7-7
CDR3: CASSGQGSDGELFF
DNA: TGTGCCAGCAGCGGACAGGGGAGTGACGGGGAGCTGTTTTTT

size: .
J: TRBJ2-7
D: .
V: TRBV20-1
CDR3: CSAAGPGEQYF
DNA: TGCAGTGCAGCAGGGCCTGGGGAGCAGTACTTC

size: .
J: TRBJ1-1
D: .
V: TRBV15
CDR3: CATSRVRWGTEAFF
DNA: TGTGCCACCAGCAGAGTTAGGTGGGGGACTGAAGCTTTCTTT

size: .
J: TRBJ2-3
D: .
V: TRBV7-8
CDR3: CASSKDTQYF
DNA: TGTGCCAGCAGCAAAGATACGCAGTATTTT

size: once
J: TRBJ1-1
D: TRBD1
V: TRBV6-6
CDR3: CASSLGDSPTTEAFF
DNA: TGTGCCAGCAGTCTGGGGGACAGCCCAACCACTGAAGCTTTCTTT

size: .
J: TRBJ2-7
D: TRBD2
V: TRBV23-1
CDR3: CASSQRRTSGALAYEQYF
DNA: TGCGCCAGCAGTCAACGACGGACTAGCGGGGCCCTGGCATACGAGCAGTACTTC

size: once
J: TRBJ2-3
D: .
V: TRBV6-1
CDR3: CASSGQSTDTQYF
DNA: TGTGCCAGCAGTGGACAGAGCACAGATACGCAGTATTTT

size: .
J: TRBJ1-5
D: .
V: TRBV5-8
CDR3: CASSSLFQPQHF
DNA: TGTGCCAGCAGCTCGCTATTTCAGCCCCAGCATTTT

size: .
J: TRBJ2-1
D: .
V: TRBV5-6
CDR3: CASSSPLLMGEQFF
DNA: TGTGCCAGCAGCTCTCCCCTCCTAATGGGTGAGCAGTTCTTC

size: .
J: TRBJ2-3
D: TRBD1
V: TRBV7-9
CDR3: CASGNRGADTQYF
DNA: TGTGCCAGCGGGAACAGGGGCGCAGATACGCAGTATTTT

size: .
J: TRBJ2-4
D: .
V: TRBV27
CDR3: CASRPRILAKNIQYF
DNA: TGTGCCAGCAGGCCACGGATCCTAGCCAAAAACATTCAGTACTTC

size: once
J: TRBJ2-3
D: .
V: TRBV5-4
CDR3: CASSLGFGGLSTDTQYF
DNA: TGTGCCAGCAGCTTAGGGTTCGGGGGGCTTAGCACAGATACGCAGTATTTT

size: .
J: TRBJ2-5
D: TRBD2
V: TRBV2
CDR3: CASTPQPGQLRSGAVQETQYF
DNA: TGTGCCAGCACCCCCCAACCGGGGCAATTACGTAGCGGGGCCGTCCAAGAGACCCAGTACTTC

size: .
J: TRBJ1-6
D: .
V: TRBV27
CDR3: CASSLLPRGNSPLHF
DNA: TGTGCCAGCAGTTTACTTCCCCGGGGTAATTCACCCCTCCACTTT